Reported below is one TCR beta chain. Its antigen remains undetermined. Per-base qualities were not stored, and no clone one base away is much larger. The donors belonged to the validation cohort of approximately 130 subjects, which was separate from the approximately 700-subject first cohort. The library came from the immunoSEQ multiplex PCR assay. The paper's data handling went like this. A statistical classification framework was built for diagnosing cytomegalovirus status from the catalog of TCR beta chain sequences. Sourced from immuneACCESS, this table was stored by TCRdb with only in-frame sequences that have V and J called. A share of the clones is absent; for the studies checked, an unresolved V gene accounts for under half, and the remainder has no known explanation. The V and J calls and clone size are taken from that table; D and trimming were inferred from the DNA. Across this sample there are 150,000 to 170,000 clones, with around nine tenths seen only once. Clones ranked in the top ten supply 20% to 25% of the sample.

This sample is drawn from a study of cytomegalovirus exposure and HLA in healthy donors (dated by TCRdb to 2016 to 2017). Study-level background: The roughly 650 repertoires of the first cohort and the 110 or so validation repertoires were produced on the same platform, according to a later analysis. Along with the roughly 610-subject first cohort, a separate validation cohort of over 90 different subjects was used. High-throughput TCR immunosequencing, statistical association of individual TCRs with disease status, and machine learning were combined to predict cytomegalovirus infection status. The study aimed to test whether signatures of past pathogen exposure could be identified by cataloging public T cell receptors.

Trimmed from V: 2 bases; trimmed from J: 7 bases; junction bases lacking a gene match: 5. CDR1 SGHTA and CDR2 FQGNSA are derived from the germline V gene. The CDR3, from cysteine to phenylalanine, totals 15 residues. Just CDR3 DNA is preserved here, 45 bases in frame from base 1. What the research found in general, with its limitations: Three of the identified cytomegalovirus-associated TCR beta chains were confirmed in vitro to be specific for cytomegalovirus antigens. The authors suggested that the approach could potentially be generalized to other disease states and immunological phenotypes. Subsequent analysis determined that TCRs grouped into clusters in the first cohort also showed a tendency toward co-occurrence across the 120 validation repertoires, and approximately 93% of cluster scores exceeded 0. The study gave a list of 150 to 200 TCR beta chains associated with cytomegalovirus. A later analysis lacked HLA typing for the validation cohort, so it scored co-occurrence in that cohort across all 110 or so repertoires. The classifier was reported to diagnose cytomegalovirus status with high specificity and sensitivity in both the original and validation cohorts. While some public TCRs were present in many individuals, most TCR sequences turned up only very rarely across donors.

Sequencing was done on a sample of PBMCs. The V and J genes are TRBV7-2 and TRBJ2-1; the junction holds 10 bases that match TRBD2. This sequence was found in a man in his late teens or twenties in good health and CMV-seropositive. The nucleotide sequence reads as follows: TGTGCCAGCAGCTTACACCTAGCGGGAGCTAATGAGCAGTTCTTC. This gives the protein CASSLHLAGANEQFF.